The sequence of this TCR beta chain was determined in a study of monozygotic twins with inflammatory bowel disease. Concerning this clonotype itself: Antigen unknown.

The CDR3 covers 14 residues. Germline loops: CDR1 SGHRS, CDR2 YFSETQ. Overall study findings and caveats: The data gave no support to a single strong IBD-associated signal or clonotype.

TCRdb processed the 5' RACE reads again and assigns one entry to each CDR3 protein, with no DNA. Recorded for this sample: 350,000 to 550,000 distinct CDR3 sequences. The receptor was isolated from a human donor with ulcerative colitis or Crohn's disease, or a healthy co-twin of an affected twin (not recorded which). Sequencing was performed on blood. The chain links TRBV5-1 to TRBJ2-5; TCRdb's D call, TRBD1, is unchecked because there is no DNA. CDR3 amino acids: CASSSIRGQETQYF.